The clone carrying this TCR beta chain turned up a few times. Its antigen is unidentified. In the PCR, 60 Vbeta and 13 Jbeta primers were used. Generated by immunoSEQ multiplex PCR, the TCRdb table keeps only in-frame clones and is missing some. The sample contains 150,000 to 200,000 clones, 9.5% to 15% of which appear only once. The sample is drawn from a study of cytomegalovirus exposure and HLA in healthy donors. The study, taken as a whole, reports: TCR beta chains associated with HLA were, in a later analysis, more clonally expanded than equally common others. What a later analysis showed was that several of the most significant clusters appeared linked to common viral pathogens. As was reported, the classifier diagnosed cytomegalovirus status with high specificity and sensitivity. Prediction of most subjects' HLA-A and HLA-B alleles by TCR beta sequences was reportedly accurate.

The CDR3 covers 13 residues. V was trimmed by 0 bases and J by 6 bases, leaving 6 bases between them. Germline V CDR1 and CDR2: ENHRY, SYGVKD. The genes are TRBV10-3 and TRBJ1-5; D unclear. The sequencing sample was made of PBMCs. The sequence derives from a man aged 45-60 years in good health and CMV-seropositive. This chain's CDR3 is CAISESGGQPQHF. CDR3 nucleotides: TGTGCCATCAGTGAGTCGGGAGGTCAGCCCCAGCATTTT.